Sequencing of this TCR beta chain was carried out in a study of OX40 agonist ivuxolimab in advanced cancers. About the study as a whole: Ivuxolimab was a fully human IgG2 agonistic monoclonal antibody targeting the costimulatory receptor OX40 (CD134). Patients were allowed to have had prior anti-PD-1, anti-PD-L1 or anti-CTLA-4 therapy, and around 43% of the dose-escalation patients had been treated with checkpoint inhibitors. Three dose-escalation patients achieved partial responses, one with hepatocellular carcinoma and two with cutaneous melanoma. Peripheral TCRbeta sequencing aimed to test whether ivuxolimab altered TCR sequence diversity and caused clonal T-cell expansion. In the dose-escalation cohort, around four fifths of patients were male, and the mean age was 60 years with a range of roughly 20 to 79. Of the approximately 50 dose-escalation patients, hepatocellular carcinoma was present in about 20, melanoma in some 15, renal cell carcinoma in 9 and head and neck cancer in 9. Intravenous ivuxolimab was administered to patients every 2 weeks at six dose levels: 0.01, 0.1, 0.3, 1.5, 3 and 10 mg/kg. The monotherapy dose-escalation portion (N of about 52 patients) of the phase I ivuxolimab trial is reported in the paper. On the study overall, not on this receptor specifically: Antigen specificity was not determined for the clonally expanded peripheral T cells. In partial responders in the 0.1-3.0 mg/kg groups, normalized peripheral clonal expansion was found to be among the lowest, especially among CD8+ T cells. Clonal expansion of both CD4+ and CD8+ blood T cells was observed from baseline to week 6 at doses 0.1 to 3.0 mg/kg. After ivuxolimab, more expanded clones were found on average in CD8+ T cells than in CD4+ T cells. Low levels of normalized T-cell clonal expansion were also seen in some nonresponding patients.

Comments on this clone: Its antigen specificity is not known. Base qualities were left out, and no much larger clone turns up one base away.

The germline V end is reduced by 1 base and the J end by 2 bases; junction bases left unmatched: 5. The CDR3 sequence holds 15 residues, the cysteine and phenylalanine included. The read is trimmed to its CDR3 DNA, 45 bases read in frame from base 1. The CDR1 and CDR2 encoded by the germline V gene are MGHRA and YSYEKL. Genomic DNA was isolated from the sorted cells so that the TCRbeta CDR3 region could be sequenced. TCRbeta CDR3 regions were sequenced using the immunoSEQ Assay. The table comes from immuneACCESS by way of TCRdb, which keeps in-frame sequences with V and J called. Part of the clones is missing from these tables; in studies checked, under half for an unresolved V gene and the rest for unknown reasons. The sample table lists about 70,000 clones, roughly nine tenths of them with a count of one. The ten largest make up around 7.3% of the sample. Patients with autoimmune disease history or receiving systemic immunosuppression were excluded from the trial. Peripheral blood for TCR sequencing was collected from all dose cohorts at baseline, on cycle 4 day 1, and on cycle 7 day 1. The samples were drawn from a first-in-human, open-label, multicenter phase I dose-escalation trial of ivuxolimab. Adults with locally advanced or metastatic melanoma, renal cell, hepatocellular, or head and neck squamous cell carcinoma were enrolled in the trial. CD4+ and CD8+ T cells were sorted separately from peripheral blood before TCR sequencing.

The rearrangement joined TRBV4-1 to TRBJ2-7, with 7 middle bases fitting TRBD1. Sequencing used CD4+ or CD8+ T cells sorted from blood, obtained in a trial of the OX40 agonist ivuxolimab. The TCR comes from an adult with an advanced solid tumor such as melanoma, head and neck, liver or kidney cancer. The CDR3 sequence is CASSQVGDSAYEQYF. The DNA sequence is TGCGCCAGCAGCCAAGTAGGGGACAGTGCCTACGAGCAGTACTTC.